Shown below are 32 T cell receptor beta chains from a single sample sequenced in a study of T cells after yellow fever vaccination. MiXCR, applied by TCRdb to the 5' RACE reads, yields one record per CDR3 protein. Among 300,000 or so distinct CDR3 sequences listed, approximately 13% were seen once. The starting material was CD4+ T cells sorted from PBMCs, obtained 45 days after the yellow fever booster vaccination. The source of these receptors is a man aged 25 to 40 who received the YFV17D yellow fever vaccine.

This clonotype has only a few counts. The chain recombines TRBV28 with TRBJ1-2; D not certain. V lost 8 bases, J lost 4 bases, and 17 bases lay in between. Germline V lookup: CDR1 MDHEN, CDR2 SYDVKM. CDR3 size: 14 residues. CDR3 coding DNA: TGTGCCAGCTTGGGCAGACCGCTTCTCTATGGCTACACCTTC. It is translated as CASLGRPLLYGYTF.

Written as DNA, the CDR3 is TGCAGTGCTAAGCCGGGACAGGGTTTTTCCTACGAGCAGTACTTC. Amino acid sequence: CSAKPGQGFSYEQYF. The chain uses TRBV20-1 and TRBJ2-7, with 9 bases matching TRBD1. CDR3 length: 15 residues. In germline, CDR1 is DFQATT, CDR2 SNEGSKA (reference sequence). Trimming took 4 bases from V and 1 from J; bases not matched to a gene: 8.

The chain carries TRBV6-2 or TRBV6-3 and TRBJ2-7, with TRBD2 matching over 12 bases. The germline V gene encodes CDR1 MNHEY and CDR2 SVGEGT. The CDR3 covers 16 residues. Losses at the gene ends were 0 bases for V and 7 bases for J; bases not matched to a gene: 7. CDR3 sequence reads: CASSYSRLAGAREQYF. DNA of the CDR3: TGTGCCAGCAGTTACTCGAGACTAGCGGGAGCGAGAGAGCAGTACTTC.

This clonotype was counted only a few times. The chain is built from TRBV5-6 and TRBJ2-1, with 12 bases identical to TRBD1. CDR1 is SGHDT and CDR2 is YYEEEE in the germline V gene. After removal of 4 bases from V and 8 bases from J, the junction contained 7 bases not matched to a gene. This CDR3 is built from 15 residues. In DNA, the CDR3 is TGTGCCAGCAGCCGGGACAGGGGGCGCGGGGATGAGCAGTTCTTC. Translating gives CASSRDRGRGDEQFF.

The CDR3 sequence: CASSYSDPTEAFF. The CDR3 DNA reads TGTGCCAGCAGTTACTCGGACCCGACTGAAGCTTTCTTT. The V gene is TRBV6-5, the J gene TRBJ1-1; D remains ambiguous. CDR1 is MNHEY and CDR2 is SVGAGI in the germline V gene. There are 13 residues in the CDR3. V gave up 0 bases and J gave up 5 bases, with 7 bases separating them.

The sample holds a few counts of this clonotype. The CDR3: CASSFRLAGGADTQYF. CDR3 nucleotides: TGTGCCAGCAGCTTCCGACTAGCGGGAGGCGCAGATACGCAGTATTTT. The chain employs TRBV7-9 and TRBJ2-3; 13 bases agree with TRBD2. Germline CDR1 is SEHNR and CDR2 is FQNEAQ (reference sequence). Trimming removed 3 bases from V and 4 bases from J; junction bases left unmatched: 4. The CDR3 has 16 residues.

This chain links TRBV5-1 with TRBJ2-3, with D perhaps TRBD1 (6 bases). Germline CDR1 reads SGHRS; CDR2 reads YFSETQ. The CDR3 is made up of 15 amino acids. The V end lost 0 bases, the J end lost 3 bases, and 11 bases lay between the germline ends. The CDR3 here is CASSLAGDKTDTQYF. For the CDR3, the DNA is TGCGCCAGCAGCTTGGCTGGGGACAAGACAGATACGCAGTATTTT.

This sequence joins TRBV20-1 and TRBJ2-7; D is undetermined. There are 11 residues in the CDR3. CDR1 is DFQATT, CDR2 SNEGSKA, per germline (reference sequence). Trimming cost V 2 bases and J 2 bases, with 4 bases left between them. The CDR3 loop reads CSARQPYEQYF. In DNA form, the CDR3 reads TGCAGTGCTAGACAGCCCTACGAGCAGTACTTC.

This clonotype was seen many times. V and J are TRBV27 and TRBJ2-7, with D hard to call. Germline V gene data show CDR1 as MNHEY and CDR2 as SMNVEV (reference sequence). With 5 bases removed from V and 1 base from J, the gap between germline ends came to 12 bases. The CDR3 contains 14 residues. This CDR3 reads CASSRAGSSYEQYF. The CDR3 DNA reads TGTGCCAGCAGTCGGGCAGGTTCGTCCTACGAGCAGTACTTC.

The rearrangement joins TRBV20-1 to TRBJ2-7; a weak D match, TRBD2 (5 bases). Trimming removed 1 base from V and 6 bases from J, with 19 bases in between. CDR3 length: 15 residues. CDR1 DFQATT and CDR2 SNEGSKA come from the germline V gene (reference sequence). In DNA, the CDR3 is TGCAGTGCTAGAGTTCCGGGAAGAGTACGAAGCGAGCAGTACTTC. This translates into CSARVPGRVRSEQYF.

This chain uses TRBV9 with TRBJ2-2; 7 bases line up with TRBD1. The length of the CDR3 is 15 residues. J gave up 4 bases and V 0 bases, and 3 bases lay outside the gene matches. CDR1 is SGDLS, CDR2 YYNGEE, per germline. The CDR3 bases are TGTGCCAGCAGCGTAGGGGGACAGATCACCGGGGAGCTGTTTTTT. Translated: CASSVGGQITGELFF.

As to this clonotype: The germline gene is not matched at one end of the junction; a read error may be the cause. The J gene is TRBJ1-1, the V gene TRBV7-2, with unresolved D. Germline V CDR1 and CDR2: SGHTA, FQGNSA. The CDR3 totals 11 residues. The CDR3 DNA follows: TGTGCCAGCACCTTATACGCTGAAGCTTTCTTT. Protein sequence: CASTLYAEAFF.

The J gene is TRBJ2-6, the V gene TRBV7-9; D is ambiguous. Germline lookup yields CDR1 SEHNR and CDR2 FQNEAQ (reference sequence). Deletions cut 9 bases from V and 0 bases from J, with 6 bases between. CDR3 length equals 13 residues. In nucleotides, the CDR3 is TGTGCCAGTCTGTACTCTGGGGCCAACGTCCTGACTTTC. Protein product: CASLYSGANVLTF.

J is TRBJ1-3 and V is TRBV4-2; 8 nucleotides agree with TRBD1. The CDR3 is 14 residues long. J lost 4 bases, V lost 4 bases, and 3 bases had no gene match. Looked up from germline, CDR1 is LGHNA and CDR2 is YNFKEQ. Written as DNA, the CDR3 is TGTGCCAGCAGCCTTGGGGACAGGGGAAACACCATATATTTT. As protein: CASSLGDRGNTIYF.

In this sample, this clonotype turned up many times. The chain joins TRBV12-3 or TRBV12-4 to TRBJ2-1; D gene unclear. V lost 5 bases and J 3 bases, leaving 14 bases between the germline ends. CDR3 size: 15 residues. The CDR3 sequence: CASSLAARVYNEQFF. The CDR3 DNA follows: TGTGCCAGCAGTCTCGCTGCCCGCGTCTACAATGAGCAGTTCTTC.

The chain carries TRBV20-1 and TRBJ2-7; D may be TRBD2 (6 bases). The V gene lost 4 bases and the J gene lost 3 bases, with 13 bases spanning the gap. The CDR3 is made up of 13 amino acids. CDR1 and CDR2 from the germline V gene are DFQATT and SNEGSKA (reference sequence). In DNA form, the CDR3 reads TGCAGTGCTAAAAGCGGGCAGAACTACGAGCAGTACTTC. Amino acid sequence: CSAKSGQNYEQYF.

The rearrangement links TRBV20-1 to TRBJ1-2, with D unclear. The V gene lost 1 base and the J gene lost 5 bases, with 8 bases spanning the gap. The germline CDR1 and CDR2 sequences are DFQATT and SNEGSKA (reference sequence). This CDR3 region has 12 residues. For the CDR3, the DNA is TGCAGTGCTAGAGGGACCGCGTATGGCTACACCTTC. It specifies CSARGTAYGYTF.

This clonotype was found many times. The chain carries TRBV20-1 and TRBJ2-4; D possibly uses TRBD1 or TRBD2 (6 bases each). Trimming removed 6 bases from V and 7 bases from J, with 16 bases in between. This CDR3 has 13 residues. Germline-derived CDR1 and CDR2 are DFQATT and SNEGSKA (reference sequence). The CDR3 DNA reads TGCAGTGCCCCTCCTCAGGGGAGGAACATTCAGTACTTC. It translates to CSAPPQGRNIQYF.

This clonotype was seen only a few times. The rearrangement links TRBV7-2 to TRBJ2-5, with D perhaps assigned TRBD1 or TRBD2 (5 bases each). V gave up 1 base and J gave up 3 bases, with 12 bases separating them. The CDR3 runs 15 residues. Germline V gene data show CDR1 as SGHTA and CDR2 as FQGNSA. Here the CDR3 reads CASSLVEGPKETQYF. For the CDR3, the DNA is TGTGCCAGCAGCTTAGTTGAGGGACCCAAAGAGACCCAGTACTTC.

J is TRBJ2-5 and V is TRBV28; D could derive from TRBD1 or TRBD2 (6 bases each). The ends were cut back, 5 bases at V and 1 base at J, with 11 bases in the middle. Looked up from germline, CDR1 is MDHEN and CDR2 is SYDVKM. CDR3 length: 14 residues. The chain's CDR3 is CASSLQGLQETQYF. The CDR3 coding sequence is TGTGCCAGCAGTCTACAGGGACTCCAAGAGACCCAGTACTTC. The whole variable domain, remainder taken from reference TRBV28 and TRBJ2-5, is DVKVTQSSRYLVKRTGEKVFLECVQDMDHENMFWYRQDPGLGLRLIYFSYDVKMKEKGDIPEGYSVSREKKERFSLILESASTNQTSMYLCASSLQGLQETQYFGPGTRLLVL.

In its sample, this clonotype was seen a few times. The chain has TRBV7-2 and TRBJ2-1; TRBD2 matches 8 bases. Trimming cost V 1 base and J 0 bases; bases outside gene matches: 5. CDR1 is SGHTA and CDR2 is FQGNSA in the germline V gene. The CDR3 extends over 17 amino acids. Here the CDR3 reads CASSLVVAGNSYNEQFF. Written as DNA, the CDR3 is TGTGCCAGCAGCTTAGTAGTAGCGGGAAACTCCTACAATGAGCAGTTCTTC.

This chain joins TRBV5-1 and TRBJ2-5; 7 positions agree with TRBD2. Germline-derived CDR1 and CDR2 are SGHRS and YFSETQ. The CDR3 runs 14 residues. J was trimmed by 5 bases and V by 1 base; bases with no gene match: 5. The CDR3 is CASSLMTSSETQYF. In DNA form, the CDR3 reads TGCGCCAGCAGCTTGATGACTAGCAGTGAGACCCAGTACTTC.

This rearrangement joins TRBV3-1 to TRBJ2-5; 10 bases fit TRBD2. The trim removed 1 base at V and 5 bases at J, leaving 4 bases unmatched. CDR3 length equals 15 residues. Germline values: CDR1 LGHDT, CDR2 YNNKEL (reference sequence). CDR3 amino acids: CASSQVGLAWETQYF. As DNA, the CDR3 is TGTGCCAGCAGCCAAGTGGGACTAGCGTGGGAGACCCAGTACTTC.

The J gene is TRBJ2-5, the V gene TRBV5-4, with D hard to call. The CDR3 spans 14 residues. Germline loops: CDR1 SGHNT, CDR2 YYREEE (reference sequence). Deletions cut 3 bases from V and 2 bases from J, with 11 bases between. The CDR3 loop is CASSSLLVQETQYF. DNA of the CDR3: TGTGCCAGCAGCTCTCTTTTAGTACAAGAGACCCAGTACTTC.

The chain couples TRBV5-1 to TRBJ2-3; D unclear. Germline loops: CDR1 SGHRS, CDR2 YFSETQ. V was clipped by 5 bases and J by 6 bases, with 7 bases between them. This CDR3 is 11 amino acids long. CDR3 coding DNA: TGCGCCAGCAGGGGGTCCGATACGCAGTATTTT. It codes for CASRGSDTQYF.

This clonotype was seen more than once but under ten times. V gene TRBV28 combines with J gene TRBJ2-7; D perhaps matches TRBD1 (5 bases). V lost 6 bases and J 0 bases, leaving 18 bases between the germline ends. Germline V gene sequence: CDR1 MDHEN, CDR2 SYDVKM. This CDR3 is 16 amino acids long. CDR3 in amino acids: CASSSLRHQGSYEQYF. CDR3 sequence (DNA): TGTGCCAGCAGCTCTCTTAGGCACCAGGGCTCCTACGAGCAGTACTTC.

Only one count was recorded for this clonotype. This chain uses TRBV20-1 with TRBJ1-3, with D tentatively TRBD1 (5 bases). Trimming shortened V by 5 bases and J by 7 bases, and 12 bases separated the two germline ends. This CDR3 contains 12 residues. The germline CDR1 and CDR2 sequences are DFQATT and SNEGSKA (reference sequence). The chain's CDR3 is CSAYSGGNTIYF. CDR3 sequence (DNA): TGCAGTGCTTACTCCGGGGGGAACACCATATATTTT.

V usage is TRBV5-4 and J usage is TRBJ2-3, with no clear D. V was pared by 0 bases and J by 4 bases, with 6 bases between. Germline V gives CDR1 SGHNT, CDR2 YYREEE (reference sequence). CDR3 size: 13 residues. The CDR3 loop reads CASSLGLPDTQYF. The CDR3, as DNA: TGTGCCAGCAGCTTGGGACTCCCAGATACGCAGTATTTT.

In this sample, this clonotype turned up many times. The V gene is TRBV4-3, the J gene TRBJ2-3; D gene unclear. Germline-derived CDR1 and CDR2 are LGHNA and YSLEER. Trimming removed 0 bases at V and 3 bases at J, with 7 bases between. The CDR3 contains 14 residues. The CDR3 bases are TGCGCCAGCAGCCAAGAATGGAGTACAGATACGCAGTATTTT. This codes for CASSQEWSTDTQYF.

This clonotype was seen a handful of times. V is TRBV7-2 and J is TRBJ2-7, with a weak D call TRBD2 (5 bases). This CDR3 is 15 amino acids long. Germline V gene sequence: CDR1 SGHTA, CDR2 FQGNSA. V shed 4 bases and J shed 7 bases, with 20 bases lying between them. The CDR3 coding sequence is TGTGCCAGCAGCTATACGGGATACTATGATGGGGAGCAGTACTTC. Translated, it gives CASSYTGYYDGEQYF.

This clonotype has more than one count but fewer than ten. The rearrangement links TRBV7-9 to TRBJ1-1; TRBD1 agrees at 11 bases. CDR1 is SEHNR and CDR2 is FQNEAQ in the germline V gene (reference sequence). After removal of 3 bases from V and 7 bases from J, the junction contained 1 base not matched to a gene. The CDR3 extends over 13 amino acids. The CDR3 DNA is TGTGCCAGCAGCTTGGGACAGGGGGTTGAAGCTTTCTTT. Protein sequence: CASSLGQGVEAFF.

The chain employs TRBV6-5 and TRBJ2-6; no clear D. V lost 6 bases to trimming and J lost 0 bases, with 3 bases between them. CDR3 length equals 13 residues. In germline, CDR1 is MNHEY, CDR2 SVGAGI. The CDR3 protein is CASRDSGANVLTF. CDR3 DNA sequence: TGTGCCAGCAGAGACTCTGGGGCCAACGTCCTGACTTTC.